Presented here are 10 T cell receptor beta chains from one specimen sequenced in a study of T cells in Graves' hyperthyroidism and ophthalmopathy. Amplification of TCR beta CDR3 regions used RNA as the template. First-round RT-PCR of the TCR CDR3 relied on the HTBI primer set. MiXCR, applied by TCRdb to the multiplex PCR reads, yields one record per CDR3 protein. The sample carries over 650,000 distinct CDR3 sequences, roughly 15% recorded once. The sequenced sample consisted of blood. Receptors were obtained from a man between 18 and 35 years old with Graves' hyperthyroidism.

This clonotype showed up just a few times. The CDR3 here is CASSRGSDNQPQHF. Here the CDR3 DNA reads TGTGCCAGCAGTCGGGGGTCGGACAATCAGCCCCAGCATTTT. This chain links TRBV6-1 with TRBJ1-5; D may be TRBD1 (5 bases). CDR3 length: 14 amino acids. The germline V gene encodes CDR1 MNHNS and CDR2 SASEGT. The ends were cut back, 5 bases at V and 3 bases at J, with 11 bases in the middle.

The chain employs TRBV28 and TRBJ2-1; 7 bases agree with TRBD1. The J segment lost 2 bases and the V segment lost 6 bases, leaving 7 bases of the junction unmatched. The CDR3 is 15 residues long. The germline CDR1 and CDR2 sequences are MDHEN and SYDVKM. In DNA, the CDR3 is TGTGCCAGCAGATCCCGGGACAGCACCTACAATGAGCAGTTCTTC. It codes for CASRSRDSTYNEQFF.

The V and J genes are TRBV19 and TRBJ1-2, with a weak D call TRBD1 (5 bases). The CDR3 length is 14 residues. Germline CDR1 is LNHDA and CDR2 is SQIVND (reference sequence). V shed 7 bases and J shed 4 bases, with 16 bases lying between them. The CDR3 here is CASTQRGDFYGYTF. The CDR3 DNA reads TGTGCCAGTACCCAGAGAGGGGACTTCTATGGCTACACCTTC. Variable domain in full (rest from reference TRBV19 and TRBJ1-2): DGGITQSPKYLFRKEGQNVTLSCEQNLNHDAMYWYRQDPGQGLRLIYYSQIVNDFQKGDIAEGYSVSREKKESFPLTVTSAQKNPTAFYLCASTQRGDFYGYTFGSGTRLTVV.

This clonotype was observed many times. The V gene is TRBV12-3 or TRBV12-4, the J gene TRBJ2-7; the D call may be TRBD1 or TRBD2 (5 bases each). V lost 5 bases to trimming and J lost 0 bases, with 20 bases between them. The CDR3 is made up of 17 amino acids. The CDR3: CASSPNLLGAPSYEQYF. DNA of the CDR3: TGTGCCAGCAGTCCAAATTTACTCGGGGCCCCCTCCTACGAGCAGTACTTC.

This chain uses TRBV20-1 with TRBJ1-1; the match to TRBD1 covers 7 bases. The germline V gene has CDR1 DFQATT and CDR2 SNEGSKA (reference sequence). The CDR3 contains 10 residues. After removal of 7 bases from V and 10 bases from J, the junction contained 6 bases not matched to a gene. CDR3 sequence: CSVTGAAAFF. The CDR3 DNA reads as TGCAGTGTAACAGGGGCTGCAGCTTTCTTT.

The rearrangement joins TRBV28 to TRBJ2-7; 12 bases match TRBD2. The V and J ends lost 6 bases and 3 bases, in that order; junction bases with no gene match: 6. CDR3 length: 15 amino acids. Germline values: CDR1 MDHEN, CDR2 SYDVKM. The CDR3 region is CASRTTSGSGYEQYF. CDR3 bases: TGTGCCAGCAGGACGACTAGCGGGAGTGGCTACGAGCAGTACTTC.

This clonotype was seen only a few times. The chain has TRBV6-1 and TRBJ2-6; a possible D gene is TRBD1 (6 bases). The CDR3 runs to 15 residues. The germline V gene has CDR1 MNHNS and CDR2 SASEGT. Trimming shortened V by 5 bases and J by 2 bases, and 10 bases separated the two germline ends. CDR3 sequence: CASSNRAPGANVLTF. The DNA for the CDR3 is TGTGCCAGCAGTAACAGGGCCCCTGGGGCCAACGTCCTGACTTTC.

V is TRBV6-2 or TRBV6-3 and J is TRBJ2-1, with TRBD2 identical over 10 bases. V lost 4 bases, J lost 8 bases, and 8 bases stayed unmatched. The germline CDR1 and CDR2 sequences are MNHEY and SVGEGT. The CDR3 totals 15 residues. Here the CDR3 DNA reads TGTGCCAGCAGTTCCGCTAGCGGGAGTAGGGATGAGCAGTTCTTC. It yields the protein CASSSASGSRDEQFF.

This clonotype came up many times. The chain employs TRBV28 and TRBJ2-7, with TRBD2 as a possible D gene (7 bases). Deletions cut 2 bases from V and 6 bases from J, with 20 bases between. The CDR3 length is 16 residues. Germline CDR1 is MDHEN and CDR2 is SYDVKM. CDR3 sequence (DNA): TGTGCCAGCAGTTTACTAGGGGGGGTAGGGATCTCCGAGCAGTACTTC. This encodes CASSLLGGVGISEQYF.

About this clonotype: A much larger clone sits a single nucleotide away, making a read error possible. The CDR3 here is CVSSFRFAGRTDTQYF. The CDR3 DNA follows: TGTGTCAGCAGCTTTAGGTTTGCTGGACGGACAGATACGCAGTATTTT. The chain combines TRBV11-2 with TRBJ2-3; D remains unclear. This CDR3 region has 16 residues. Germline values: CDR1 SGHAT, CDR2 FQNNGV.